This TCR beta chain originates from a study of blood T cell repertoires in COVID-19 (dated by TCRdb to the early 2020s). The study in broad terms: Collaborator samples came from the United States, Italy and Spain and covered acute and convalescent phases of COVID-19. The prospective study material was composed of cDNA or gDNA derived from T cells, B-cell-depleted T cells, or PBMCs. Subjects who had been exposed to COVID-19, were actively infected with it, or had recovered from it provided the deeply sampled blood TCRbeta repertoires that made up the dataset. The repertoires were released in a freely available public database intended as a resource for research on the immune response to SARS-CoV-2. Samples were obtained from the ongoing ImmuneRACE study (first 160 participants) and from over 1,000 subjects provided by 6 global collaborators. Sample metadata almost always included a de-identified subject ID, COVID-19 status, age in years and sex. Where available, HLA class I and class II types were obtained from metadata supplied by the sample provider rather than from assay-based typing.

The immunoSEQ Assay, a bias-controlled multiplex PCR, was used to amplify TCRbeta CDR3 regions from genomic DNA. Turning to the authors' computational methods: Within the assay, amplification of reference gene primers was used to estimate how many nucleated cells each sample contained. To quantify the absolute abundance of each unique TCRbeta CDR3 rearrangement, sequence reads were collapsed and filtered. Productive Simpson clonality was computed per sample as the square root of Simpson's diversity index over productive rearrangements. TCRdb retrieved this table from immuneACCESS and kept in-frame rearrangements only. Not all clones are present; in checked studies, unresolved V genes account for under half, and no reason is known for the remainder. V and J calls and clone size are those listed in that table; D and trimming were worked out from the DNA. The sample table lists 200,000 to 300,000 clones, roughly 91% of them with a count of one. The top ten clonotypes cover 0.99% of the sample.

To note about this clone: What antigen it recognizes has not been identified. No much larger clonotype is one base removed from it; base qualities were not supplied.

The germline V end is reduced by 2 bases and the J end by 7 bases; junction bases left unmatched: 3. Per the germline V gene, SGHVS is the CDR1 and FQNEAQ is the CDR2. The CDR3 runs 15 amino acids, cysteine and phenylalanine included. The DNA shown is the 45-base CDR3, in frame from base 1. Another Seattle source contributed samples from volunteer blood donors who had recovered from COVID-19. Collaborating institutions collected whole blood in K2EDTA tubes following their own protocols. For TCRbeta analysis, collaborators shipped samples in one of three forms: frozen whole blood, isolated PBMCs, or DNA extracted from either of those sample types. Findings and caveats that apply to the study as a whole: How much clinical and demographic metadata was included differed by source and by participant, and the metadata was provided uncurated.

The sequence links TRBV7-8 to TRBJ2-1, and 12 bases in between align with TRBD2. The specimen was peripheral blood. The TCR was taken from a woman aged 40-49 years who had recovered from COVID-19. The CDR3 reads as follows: CASSLRLAGDNEQFF. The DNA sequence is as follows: TGTGCCAGCAGCTTACGACTAGCGGGAGATAATGAGCAGTTCTTC.